This T cell receptor beta chain derives from a study of T cell repertoires in cytomegalovirus infection. In the study overall: Recently described HLA-C-restricted plus well-studied HLA-B-restricted CMV epitopes were used. Public TCR beta signatures provided an indication of both CMV infection and a matching HLA type.

TCRdb called the reads again in MiXCR, with one record for every CDR3 protein. The sample carries hundreds of thousands of distinct CDR3 sequences, 31% recorded once. In the case of this clonotype: The antigen is unknown.

V lost 2 bases and J 3 bases, leaving 11 bases between the germline ends. CDR3 length: 14 residues. In germline, CDR1 is SEHNR, CDR2 FQNEAQ (reference sequence). Whole-study findings and limits: Carriers of CMV and the relevant HLA type were discriminated by public TCR beta frequency.

The material was cultured CD8+ T cells from PBMCs, obtained from culture after CMV antigen stimulation. This clonotype was obtained from a human donor in good health (CMV status not recorded). Some clones in this sample may be carry-over from other donors' samples. The chain is built from TRBV7-9 and TRBJ2-7; D remains ambiguous. The CDR3: CASSLSKANYEQYF. The CDR3, as DNA: TGTGCCAGCAGCTTATCCAAGGCAAACTACGAGCAGTACTTC.